This is a list of T cell receptor beta chains from one sample in a study of CD8 T cells in ankylosing spondylitis. Each CDR3 protein gets one entry after TCRdb re-called the 5' RACE reads with MiXCR. The table shows around 300,000 distinct CDR3 sequences, with about 15% occurring only once. The sample taken for sequencing was blood, either unsorted or a sorted T cell fraction (not recorded which). The receptors stem from a male donor with ankylosing spondylitis or in good health (not recorded which). CDR3s include the opening cysteine and the closing phenylalanine or tryptophan. Each record gives: D gene, J gene, clone size, V gene, CDR3 DNA, CDR3 protein. D genes are given only for firm matches. Size tells how often a clone was seen (once, few, many) or the class of an expanded clone, and some rows leave it out.

d_call: -
j_call: TRBJ2-5
clone_size: -
v_call: TRBV10-3
cdr3_nt: TGTGCCATCAGTGAAAGTGGCAGAGAAGAGACCCAGTACTTC
cdr3_aa: CAISESGREETQYF

d_call: -
j_call: TRBJ1-2
clone_size: -
v_call: TRBV3-1
cdr3_nt: TGTGCCAGCACCTCCAGGGGAGGGTCTGGAGGCTACACCTTC
cdr3_aa: CASTSRGGSGGYTF

d_call: -
j_call: TRBJ2-3
clone_size: few
v_call: TRBV27
cdr3_nt: TGTGCCAGCAGTCCCGATCGACTCACGCGGGCAGATACGCAGTATTTT
cdr3_aa: CASSPDRLTRADTQYF

d_call: -
j_call: TRBJ2-7
clone_size: few
v_call: TRBV5-1
cdr3_nt: TGCGCCAGTACGATCTCTCTTTCGACAGTCTCCTACGAGCAGTACTTC
cdr3_aa: CASTISLSTVSYEQYF

d_call: -
j_call: TRBJ1-5
clone_size: few
v_call: TRBV19
cdr3_nt: TGTGCCAGTAGTAAAGAGACGGTAAATCAGCCCCAGCATTTT
cdr3_aa: CASSKETVNQPQHF

d_call: -
j_call: TRBJ1-1
clone_size: many
v_call: TRBV12-3/TRBV12-4
cdr3_nt: TGTGCCAGCAGTATTAACACTGAAGCTTTCTTT
cdr3_aa: CASSINTEAFF

d_call: -
j_call: TRBJ1-1
clone_size: few
v_call: TRBV28
cdr3_nt: TGTGCCAGCAGTTTACCACACTTGAACACTGAAGCTTTCTTT
cdr3_aa: CASSLPHLNTEAFF

d_call: -
j_call: TRBJ1-2
clone_size: few
v_call: TRBV11-2
cdr3_nt: TGTGCCAGCAGCTTGGCTGGATCGGGCCTTAGGGGCTACACCTTC
cdr3_aa: CASSLAGSGLRGYTF

d_call: -
j_call: TRBJ1-5
clone_size: -
v_call: TRBV6-2/TRBV6-3
cdr3_nt: TGTGCCAGCAGTTCCCTCCCAGGGGCGGCGAGTCAGCCCCAGCATTTT
cdr3_aa: CASSSLPGAASQPQHF

d_call: -
j_call: TRBJ2-2
clone_size: -
v_call: TRBV11-2
cdr3_nt: TGTGCCAGCAGCTTAGATCTGGCCCCGAACACCGGGGAGCTGTTTTTT
cdr3_aa: CASSLDLAPNTGELFF

d_call: -
j_call: TRBJ2-5
clone_size: -
v_call: TRBV12-3/TRBV12-4
cdr3_nt: TGTGCCAGCACCGAAGGAGAGACCCAGTACTTC
cdr3_aa: CASTEGETQYF